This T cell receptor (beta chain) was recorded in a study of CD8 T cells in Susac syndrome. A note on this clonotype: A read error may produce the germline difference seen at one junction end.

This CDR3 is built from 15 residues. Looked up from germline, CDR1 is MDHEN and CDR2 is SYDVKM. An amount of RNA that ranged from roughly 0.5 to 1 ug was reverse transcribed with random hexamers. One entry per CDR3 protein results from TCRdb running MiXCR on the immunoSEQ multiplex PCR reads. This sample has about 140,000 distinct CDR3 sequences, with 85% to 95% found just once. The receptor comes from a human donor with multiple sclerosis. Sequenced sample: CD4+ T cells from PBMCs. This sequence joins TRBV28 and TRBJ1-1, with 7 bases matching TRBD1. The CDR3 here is CASSLRTIQGSQLIF. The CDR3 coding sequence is TGTGCCAGCAGTTTACGGACGATACAGGGGTCCCAATTGATCTTT.